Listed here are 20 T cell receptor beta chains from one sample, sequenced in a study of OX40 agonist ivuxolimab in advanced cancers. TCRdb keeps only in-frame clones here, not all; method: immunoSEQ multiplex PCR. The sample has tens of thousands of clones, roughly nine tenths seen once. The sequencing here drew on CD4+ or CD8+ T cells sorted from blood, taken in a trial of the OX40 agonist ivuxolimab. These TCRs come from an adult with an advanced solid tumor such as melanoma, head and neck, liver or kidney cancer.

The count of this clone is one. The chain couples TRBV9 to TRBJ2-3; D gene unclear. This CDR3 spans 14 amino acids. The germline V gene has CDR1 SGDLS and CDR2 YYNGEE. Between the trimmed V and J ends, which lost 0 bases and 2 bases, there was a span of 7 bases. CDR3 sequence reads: CASSVVSTTDTQYF. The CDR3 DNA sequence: TGTGCCAGCAGCGTAGTGTCCACCACAGATACGCAGTATTTT.

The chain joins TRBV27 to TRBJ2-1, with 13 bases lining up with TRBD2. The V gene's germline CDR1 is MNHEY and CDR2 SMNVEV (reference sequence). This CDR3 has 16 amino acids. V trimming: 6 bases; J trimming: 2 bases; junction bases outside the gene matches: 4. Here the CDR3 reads CASSRLAGGPYNEQFF. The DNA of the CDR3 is TGTGCCAGCAGCCGACTAGCGGGAGGCCCCTACAATGAGCAGTTCTTC.

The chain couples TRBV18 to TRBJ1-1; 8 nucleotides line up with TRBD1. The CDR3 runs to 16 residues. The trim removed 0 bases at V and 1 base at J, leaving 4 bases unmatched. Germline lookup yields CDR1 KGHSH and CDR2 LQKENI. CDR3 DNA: TGTGCCAGCTCACCACCCGGAGGACAGGGGAACACTGAAGCTTTCTTT. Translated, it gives CASSPPGGQGNTEAFF. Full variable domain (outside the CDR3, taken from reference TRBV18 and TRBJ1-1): NAGVMQNPRHLVRRRGQEARLRCSPMKGHSHVYWYRQLPEEGLKFMVYLQKENIIDESGMPKERFSAEFPKEGPSILRIQQVVRGDSAAYFCASSPPGGQGNTEAFFGQGTRLTVV.

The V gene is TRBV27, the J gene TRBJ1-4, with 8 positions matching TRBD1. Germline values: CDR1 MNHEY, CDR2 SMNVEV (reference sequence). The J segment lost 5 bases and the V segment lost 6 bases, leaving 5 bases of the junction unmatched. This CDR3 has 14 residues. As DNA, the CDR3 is TGTGCCAGCAGACTACAGGGGGGAAATGAAAAACTGTTTTTT. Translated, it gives CASRLQGGNEKLFF.

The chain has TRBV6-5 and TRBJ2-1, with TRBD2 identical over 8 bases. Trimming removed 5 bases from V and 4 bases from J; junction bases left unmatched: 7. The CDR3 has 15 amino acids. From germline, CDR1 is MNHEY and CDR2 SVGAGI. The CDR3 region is CASSATSGPYNEQFF. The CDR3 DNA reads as TGTGCCAGCAGTGCTACTAGCGGCCCTTACAATGAGCAGTTCTTC.

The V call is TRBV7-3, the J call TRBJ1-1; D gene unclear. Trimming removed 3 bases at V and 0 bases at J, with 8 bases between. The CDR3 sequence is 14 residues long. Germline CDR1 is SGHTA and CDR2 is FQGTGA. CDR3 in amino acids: CASSLGNMNTEAFF. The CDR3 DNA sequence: TGTGCCAGCAGCTTGGGGAATATGAACACTGAAGCTTTCTTT. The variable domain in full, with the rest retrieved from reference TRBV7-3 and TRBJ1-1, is GAGVSQTPSNKVTEKGKYVELRCDPISGHTALYWYRQSLGQGPEFLIYFQGTGAADDSGLPNDRFFAVRPEGSVSTLKIQRTERGDSAVYLCASSLGNMNTEAFFGQGTRLTVV.

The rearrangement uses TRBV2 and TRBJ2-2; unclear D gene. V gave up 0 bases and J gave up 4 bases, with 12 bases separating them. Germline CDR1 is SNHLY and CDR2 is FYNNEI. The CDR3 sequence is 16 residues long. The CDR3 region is CASSEAALVLTGELFF. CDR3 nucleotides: TGTGCCAGCAGTGAAGCCGCCCTAGTCCTCACCGGGGAGCTGTTTTTT.

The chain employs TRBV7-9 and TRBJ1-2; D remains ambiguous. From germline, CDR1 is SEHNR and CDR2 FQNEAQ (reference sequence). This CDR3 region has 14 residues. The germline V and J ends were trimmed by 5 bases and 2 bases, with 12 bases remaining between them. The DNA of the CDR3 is TGTGCCAGCAGCCCCATATCGGCGAACTATGGCTACACCTTC. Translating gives CASSPISANYGYTF.

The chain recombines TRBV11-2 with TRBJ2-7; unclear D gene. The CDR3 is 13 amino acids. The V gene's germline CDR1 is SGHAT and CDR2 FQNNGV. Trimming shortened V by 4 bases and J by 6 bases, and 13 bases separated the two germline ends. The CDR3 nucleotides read TGTGCCAGCAGCTCAACGAATGGACCCGAGCAGTACTTC. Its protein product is CASSSTNGPEQYF.

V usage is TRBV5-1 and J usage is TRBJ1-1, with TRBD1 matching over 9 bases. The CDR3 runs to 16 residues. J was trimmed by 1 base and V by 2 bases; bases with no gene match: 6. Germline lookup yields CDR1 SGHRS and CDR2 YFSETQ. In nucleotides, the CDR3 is TGCGCCAGCAGCTTTGGAACAGGGGGCGCGAACACTGAAGCTTTCTTT. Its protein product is CASSFGTGGANTEAFF. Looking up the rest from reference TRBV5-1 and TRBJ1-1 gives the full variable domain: KAGVTQTPRYLIKTRGQQVTLSCSPISGHRSVSWYQQTPGQGLQFLFEYFSETQRNKGNFPGRFSGRQFSNSRSEMNVSTLELGDSALYLCASSFGTGGANTEAFFGQGTRLTVV.

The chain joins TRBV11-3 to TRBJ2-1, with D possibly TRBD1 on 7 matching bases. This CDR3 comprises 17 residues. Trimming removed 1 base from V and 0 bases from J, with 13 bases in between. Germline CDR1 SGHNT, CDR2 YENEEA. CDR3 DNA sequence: TGTGCCAGCAGCTTAGGGTCAGGGGGGAGCTCCTACAATGAGCAGTTCTTC. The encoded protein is CASSLGSGGSSYNEQFF.

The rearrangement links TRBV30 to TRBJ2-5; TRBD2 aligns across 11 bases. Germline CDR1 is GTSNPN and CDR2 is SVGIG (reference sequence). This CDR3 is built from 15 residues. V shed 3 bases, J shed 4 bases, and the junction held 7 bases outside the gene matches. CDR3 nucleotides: TGTGCCTGGAGCGGGACTAGCGGAGGGGGAGAGACCCAGTACTTC. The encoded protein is CAWSGTSGGGETQYF.

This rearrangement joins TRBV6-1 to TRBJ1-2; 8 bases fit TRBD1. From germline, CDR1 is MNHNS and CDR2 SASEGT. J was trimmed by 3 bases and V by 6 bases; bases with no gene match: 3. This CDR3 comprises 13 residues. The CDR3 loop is CASRLTGDYGYTF. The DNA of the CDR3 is TGTGCCAGCAGACTGACAGGGGACTATGGCTACACCTTC.

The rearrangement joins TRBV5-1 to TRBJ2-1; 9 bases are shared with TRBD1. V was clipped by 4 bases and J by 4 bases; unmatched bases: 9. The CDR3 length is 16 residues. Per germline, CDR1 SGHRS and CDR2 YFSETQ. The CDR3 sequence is CASSPRGDRVYNEQFF. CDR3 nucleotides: TGCGCCAGCAGCCCGAGGGGGGACAGGGTTTACAATGAGCAGTTCTTC.

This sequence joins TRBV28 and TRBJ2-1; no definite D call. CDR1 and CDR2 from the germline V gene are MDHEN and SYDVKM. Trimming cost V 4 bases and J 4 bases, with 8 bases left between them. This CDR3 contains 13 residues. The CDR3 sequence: CASSSRSYNEQFF. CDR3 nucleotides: TGTGCCAGCAGTTCCCGTTCGTACAATGAGCAGTTCTTC.

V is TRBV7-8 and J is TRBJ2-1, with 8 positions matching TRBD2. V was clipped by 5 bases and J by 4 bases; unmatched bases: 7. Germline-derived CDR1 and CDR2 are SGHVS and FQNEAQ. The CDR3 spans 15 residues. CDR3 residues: CASSPAGTRYNEQFF. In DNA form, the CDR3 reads TGTGCCAGCAGCCCCGCCGGGACTAGGTACAATGAGCAGTTCTTC.

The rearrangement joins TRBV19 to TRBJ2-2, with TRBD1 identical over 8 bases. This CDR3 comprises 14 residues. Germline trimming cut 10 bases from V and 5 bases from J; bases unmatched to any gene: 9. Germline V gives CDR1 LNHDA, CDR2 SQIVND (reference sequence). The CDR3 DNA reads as TGTGCCACCCAGACAGGGGTTAGGACCGGGGAGCTGTTTTTT. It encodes CATQTGVRTGELFF.

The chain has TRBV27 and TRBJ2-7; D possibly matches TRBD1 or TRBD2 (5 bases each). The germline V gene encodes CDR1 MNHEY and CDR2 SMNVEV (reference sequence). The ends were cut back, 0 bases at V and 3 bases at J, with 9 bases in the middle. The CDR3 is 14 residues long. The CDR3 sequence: CASSLSLGVYEQYF. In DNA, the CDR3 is TGTGCCAGCAGTTTATCTCTGGGGGTCTACGAGCAGTACTTC.

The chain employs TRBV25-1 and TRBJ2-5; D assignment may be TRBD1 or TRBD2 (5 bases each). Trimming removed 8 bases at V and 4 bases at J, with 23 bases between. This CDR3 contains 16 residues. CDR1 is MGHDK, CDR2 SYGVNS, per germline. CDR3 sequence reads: CASRVGAGPKGETQYF. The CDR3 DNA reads TGTGCCAGCCGGGTCGGGGCAGGGCCCAAGGGAGAGACCCAGTACTTC.

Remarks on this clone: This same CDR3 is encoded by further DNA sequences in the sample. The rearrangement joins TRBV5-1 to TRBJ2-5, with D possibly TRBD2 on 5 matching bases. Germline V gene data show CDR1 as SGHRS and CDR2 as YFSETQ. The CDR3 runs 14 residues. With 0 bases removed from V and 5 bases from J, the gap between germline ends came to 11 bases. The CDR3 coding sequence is TGCGCCAGCAGCTTGGGTTCGCGAGGGGAGACCCAGTACTTC. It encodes CASSLGSRGETQYF.